The 5 T cell receptor beta chains below were found in one sample sequenced in a study of T cell responses to AZD1222 COVID-19 vaccine. Using immunoSEQ multiplex PCR, the repertoire was profiled, and TCRdb retains in-frame clones only, with some absent. The sample has approximately 80,000 clones, 87% seen once. Sequenced here: peripheral blood, sampled on day 0 of AZD1222 vaccination. These receptors all come from an adult in good health.

V and J are TRBV7-3 and TRBJ2-5, with D possibly matching TRBD2 (6 bases). Trimming took off 2 bases at V and 5 bases at J, with 15 bases between the two ends. CDR1 and CDR2 (germline): SGHTA, FQGTGA. The CDR3 consists of 15 residues. The CDR3 region is CASSLGKTGRETQYF. For the CDR3, the DNA is TGTGCCAGCAGCTTAGGGAAGACGGGGAGGGAGACCCAGTACTTC.

This chain uses TRBV5-1 with TRBJ1-2, with 8 bases aligning to TRBD1. The V segment lost 4 bases and the J segment 6 bases; nucleotides outside the gene matches: 8. Germline V lookup: CDR1 SGHRS, CDR2 YFSETQ. CDR3 length: 14 amino acids. The chain's CDR3 is CASSLTPTGDGYTF. The DNA for the CDR3 is TGCGCCAGCAGCCTGACCCCGACAGGGGATGGCTACACCTTC.

The CDR3 sequence is CASSRPTLYGYTF. DNA for the CDR3: TGTGCCAGTAGTAGACCGACGCTCTATGGCTACACCTTC. V usage is TRBV19 and J usage is TRBJ1-2; unclear D gene. In germline, CDR1 is LNHDA, CDR2 SQIVND (reference sequence). This CDR3 region has 13 residues. V lost 4 bases to trimming and J lost 4 bases, with 10 bases between them.

The chain links TRBV18 to TRBJ1-6; 7 bases are shared with TRBD1. V gave up 4 bases and J gave up 9 bases; unmatched junction bases: 12. This CDR3 contains 16 residues. CDR1 is KGHSH, CDR2 LQKENI, per germline. The CDR3 here is CASSLRQGGNVSPLHF. Written as DNA, the CDR3 is TGTGCCAGCTCACTCCGACAGGGAGGGAATGTTTCACCCCTCCACTTT.

J is TRBJ2-7 and V is TRBV3-1 (or the pseudogene TRBV3-2); 10 bases line up with TRBD2. V was pared by 4 bases and J by 0 bases, with 12 bases of the junction left unmatched. From germline, CDR1 is LGHDT and CDR2 YNNKEL (reference sequence). This CDR3 has 18 amino acids. The CDR3 region is CASSLLTFASGSSYEQYF. The CDR3 bases are TGTGCCAGCAGCCTCCTCACCTTCGCTAGCGGGAGCTCCTACGAGCAGTACTTC.